This T cell receptor (beta chain) was captured by sequencing in a study of PD-L1 blockade in urothelial cancer. Study-wide context: In the mid-2010s, patients got going on atezolizumab, taking 1,200 mg intravenously every 3 weeks. The median number of T cells present in blood samples was 141,255.

The CDR3 totals 15 residues. Germline loops: CDR1 MGHDK, CDR2 SYGVNS. Notes on this clone: A junction boundary mismatches the germline segment, possibly from a read error.

Every PCR got spiked synthetic TCR analog templates. Repertoires were generated with immunoSEQ multiplex PCR, while TCRdb's copy carries only in-frame clones and drops some. The sample shows some 41,000 clones, roughly four fifths of them seen only once. Indicated time point: peripheral blood 6 weeks after treatment start. This clonotype originated in a man aged 55 to 69 with urothelial cancer. Sequencing was performed on PBMCs, taken around atezolizumab (anti-PD-L1) treatment. The chain links TRBV25-1 to TRBJ1-4; 8 positions match TRBD1. This chain's CDR3 is CASSLGQGTTEKLFF. The CDR3 bases are TGTGCCAGCAGTCTTGGACAGGGAACTACTGAAAAACTGTTTTTT.